The sequence of this T cell receptor (beta chain) was determined in a study of identical twins. The CDR3 is 17 residues long. V lost 4 bases and J lost 4; bases outside the gene matches: 15. Germline V gene sequence: CDR1 KGHDR, CDR2 SFDVKD. This clonotype appeared a few times. TCRdb analysed the 5' RACE reads with MiXCR anew, one entry per CDR3 protein. The sample includes 550,000 to 800,000 distinct CDR3 sequences, 7.1% of them seen just once. Separately, the same data were catalogued under a study of yellow fever vaccine responses in identical twins.

This chain connects TRBV24-1 to TRBJ2-7; the match to TRBD1 covers 7 bases. This receptor was identified in a young woman in good health. Sequencing input: PBMCs. The DNA for the CDR3 is TGTGCCACCAGTGACCGCAACACCCGACAGGGTGCTTACGAGCAGTACTTC. It yields the protein CATSDRNTRQGAYEQYF.